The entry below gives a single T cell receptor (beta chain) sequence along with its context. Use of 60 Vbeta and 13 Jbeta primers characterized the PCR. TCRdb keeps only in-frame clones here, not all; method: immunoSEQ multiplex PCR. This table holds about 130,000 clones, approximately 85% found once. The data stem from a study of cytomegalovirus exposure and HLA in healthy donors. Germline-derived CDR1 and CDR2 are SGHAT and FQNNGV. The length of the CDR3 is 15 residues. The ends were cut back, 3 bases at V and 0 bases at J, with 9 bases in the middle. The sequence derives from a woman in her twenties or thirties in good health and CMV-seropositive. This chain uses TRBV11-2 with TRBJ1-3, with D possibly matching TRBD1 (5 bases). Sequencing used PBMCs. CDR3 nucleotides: TGTGCCAGCAGCTTTGACAGTTCCTCTGGAAACACCATATATTTT. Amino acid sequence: CASSFDSSSGNTIYF.